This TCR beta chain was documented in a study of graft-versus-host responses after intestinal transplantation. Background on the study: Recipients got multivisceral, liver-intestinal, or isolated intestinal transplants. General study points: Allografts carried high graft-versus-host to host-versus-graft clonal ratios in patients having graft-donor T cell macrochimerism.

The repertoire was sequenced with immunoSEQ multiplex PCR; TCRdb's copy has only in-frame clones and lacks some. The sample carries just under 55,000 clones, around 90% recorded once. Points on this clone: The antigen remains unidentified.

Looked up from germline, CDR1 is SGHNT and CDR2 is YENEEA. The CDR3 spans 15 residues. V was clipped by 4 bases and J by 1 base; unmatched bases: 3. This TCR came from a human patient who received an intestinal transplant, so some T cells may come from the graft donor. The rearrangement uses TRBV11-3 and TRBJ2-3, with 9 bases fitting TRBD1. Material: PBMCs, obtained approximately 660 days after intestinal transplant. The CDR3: CASSSRTGGTDTQYF. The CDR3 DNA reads TGTGCCAGCAGCTCAAGGACAGGGGGCACAGATACGCAGTATTTT.